Listed below are T cell receptor beta chains from one sample, sequenced in a study of OX40 agonist ivuxolimab in advanced cancers. The repertoire was sequenced with immunoSEQ multiplex PCR; TCRdb's copy has only in-frame clones and lacks some. The sample records tens of thousands of clones, 80% being singletons. The specimen was CD4+ or CD8+ T cells sorted from blood, collected in a trial of the OX40 agonist ivuxolimab. These receptors were obtained from an adult with an advanced solid tumor such as melanoma, head and neck, liver or kidney cancer. Each CDR3 is given with its conserved first and last residue. The D gene is left open where the match is weak. Size values are once, few and many counts, or a class for expanded clones, and some rows have none.

j_gene | d_gene | abundance | v_gene | CDR3aa | CDR3nt
TRBJ1-1 | - | - | TRBV14 | CASSKVQNTEAFF | TGTGCCAGCAGCAAGGTCCAGAACACTGAAGCTTTCTTT
TRBJ1-4 | - | - | TRBV5-1 | CASSLDTGLGEKLFF | TGCGCCAGCAGCTTGGACACAGGGTTAGGTGAAAAACTGTTTTTT
TRBJ2-1 | - | once | TRBV9 | CASSVVGGGPNEQFF | TGTGCCAGCAGCGTAGTAGGGGGAGGGCCAAATGAGCAGTTCTTC
TRBJ2-1 | - | - | TRBV19 | CASSLRQAGPLF | TGTGCCAGTAGTTTAAGACAGGCCGGTCCGCTCTTC
TRBJ1-6 | - | - | TRBV11-2 | CASRGDGDSPLHF | TGTGCCAGCCGGGGGGACGGGGATTCACCCCTCCACTTT
TRBJ1-4 | TRBD1 | - | TRBV6-5 | CASRNDRDKLFF | TGTGCCAGCAGAAACGACAGGGACAAACTGTTTTTT
TRBJ2-2 | - | few | TRBV28 | CASSLDGGSTGELFF | TGTGCCAGCAGTTTAGATGGGGGGAGCACCGGGGAGCTGTTTTTT
TRBJ1-6 | - | - | TRBV30 | CAWKGKSSYNSPLHF | TGTGCCTGGAAGGGGAAGAGCTCCTATAATTCACCCCTCCACTTT
TRBJ2-1 | - | - | TRBV6-6 | CASSSTTPSSYNEQFF | TGTGCCAGCAGTTCCACGACTCCAAGCTCCTACAATGAGCAGTTCTTC
TRBJ2-7 | - | - | TRBV25-1 | CASSEGLYEQYF | TGTGCCAGCAGTGAAGGGCTCTACGAGCAGTACTTC
TRBJ2-7 | - | - | TRBV5-6 | CASSLDLAGVYEQYF | TGTGCCAGCAGCTTGGATCTAGCAGGAGTCTACGAGCAGTACTTC
TRBJ1-2 | - | - | TRBV11-2 | CASSQLRDFYGYTF | TGTGCCAGCAGTCAACTCCGGGACTTTTATGGCTACACCTTC
TRBJ1-2 | - | - | TRBV6-5 | CASSLSGAQNGYTF | TGTGCCAGCAGTTTGTCGGGAGCGCAGAATGGCTACACCTTC
TRBJ2-1 | TRBD2 | - | TRBV9 | CASRRRTSGIGVPPREFF | TGTGCCAGCAGGCGTCGGACTAGCGGGATTGGAGTCCCCCCCCGGGAGTTCTTC
TRBJ2-7 | - | - | TRBV5-1 | CASSLVAGAAEQYF | TGCGCCAGCAGCTTGGTGGCGGGGGCTGCCGAGCAGTACTTC
TRBJ2-7 | - | once | TRBV7-2 | CASSPRTLGQYF | TGTGCCAGCAGCCCGAGGACCCTCGGGCAGTACTTC
TRBJ2-5 | - | - | TRBV27 | CASSLNLRGTQYF | TGTGCCAGCAGTTTAAACCTCCGAGGGACCCAGTACTTC
TRBJ2-7 | - | - | TRBV5-1 | CASSLKGDYEQYF | TGCGCCAGCAGCTTGAAAGGGGACTACGAGCAGTACTTC
TRBJ2-1 | TRBD2 | - | TRBV5-4 | CASSLGLAGAEQFF | TGTGCCAGCAGCCTGGGACTAGCGGGAGCTGAGCAGTTCTTC
TRBJ2-7 | - | - | TRBV11-2 | CASSPLGLRGYEQYF | TGTGCCAGCAGCCCCCTCGGGCTACGAGGATACGAGCAGTACTTC
TRBJ1-1 | - | - | TRBV27 | CASSFTSRAETNTEAFF | TGTGCCAGCAGTTTCACCTCACGTGCCGAGACAAACACTGAAGCTTTCTTT
TRBJ2-3 | - | - | TRBV28 | CASRNTLRGTDTQYF | TGTGCCAGCAGAAACACTCTGCGGGGCACAGATACGCAGTATTTT
TRBJ1-2 | TRBD1 | - | TRBV4-3 | CASSQDHRGRGYTF | TGCGCCAGCAGCCAAGATCACAGGGGGAGAGGCTACACCTTC
TRBJ2-5 | TRBD2 | - | TRBV7-2 | CASSFTSDQETQYF | TGTGCCAGCAGCTTCACTAGCGACCAAGAGACCCAGTACTTC
TRBJ2-7 | TRBD1 | - | TRBV30 | CAWTDRVGEQYF | TGTGCCTGGACCGACAGGGTAGGCGAGCAGTACTTC
TRBJ1-1 | - | - | TRBV5-6 | CASIRDTEAFF | TGTGCCAGCATCCGGGACACTGAAGCTTTCTTT
TRBJ1-2 | - | - | TRBV9 | CAGPGAGDNYGYTF | TGTGCAGGGCCCGGGGCAGGGGACAACTATGGCTACACCTTC
TRBJ1-2 | TRBD1 | - | TRBV6-5 | CASTFLWTGNYGYTF | TGTGCCAGCACCTTCCTTTGGACAGGGAACTATGGCTACACCTTC
TRBJ2-5 | TRBD1 | once | TRBV5-5 | CASSRTGEETQYF | TGTGCCAGCAGCCGTACAGGGGAAGAGACCCAGTACTTC
TRBJ1-3 | - | - | TRBV4-3 | CASSQGLTGPGNTIYF | TGCGCCAGCAGCCAAGGGCTGACAGGACCTGGAAACACCATATATTTT
TRBJ2-6 | - | - | TRBV7-6 | CASIQGHGANVLTF | TGTGCCAGCATCCAGGGGCATGGGGCCAACGTCCTGACTTTC
TRBJ1-5 | - | - | TRBV6-5 | CASTLGNQPQHF | TGTGCCAGCACCCTGGGCAATCAGCCCCAGCATTTT
TRBJ2-1 | TRBD2 | - | TRBV5-4 | CASSSGGLAGIIQNEQFF | TGTGCCAGCAGCTCGGGTGGACTAGCGGGAATTATACAGAATGAGCAGTTCTTC
TRBJ2-7 | TRBD2 | - | TRBV7-2 | CASRSAGGSYEQYF | TGTGCCAGCAGATCAGCGGGAGGATCCTACGAGCAGTACTTC
TRBJ1-6 | TRBD1 | - | TRBV28 | CASSPGDSLAPHF | TGTGCCAGCAGCCCTGGGGACAGTCTCGCACCCCACTTT
TRBJ2-2 | TRBD2 | - | TRBV11-1 | CASSSRIAGGIGELFF | TGTGCCAGCAGTTCCCGGATAGCGGGGGGCATCGGGGAGCTGTTTTTT
TRBJ1-2 | - | - | TRBV27 | CASSLGLTDSAYHGYTF | TGTGCCAGCAGTTTGGGTCTAACGGACAGCGCCTACCATGGCTACACCTTC